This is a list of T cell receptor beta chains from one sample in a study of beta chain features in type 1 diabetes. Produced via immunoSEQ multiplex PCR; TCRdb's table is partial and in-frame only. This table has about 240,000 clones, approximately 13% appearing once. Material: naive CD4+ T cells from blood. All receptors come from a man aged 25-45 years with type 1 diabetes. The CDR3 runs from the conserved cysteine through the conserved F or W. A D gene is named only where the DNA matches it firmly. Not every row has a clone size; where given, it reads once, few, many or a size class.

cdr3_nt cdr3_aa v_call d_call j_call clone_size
TGTGCCAGCACTCCGGGACTCGTCGAGGCCAACGTCCTGACTTTC CASTPGLVEANVLTF TRBV6-1 NA TRBJ2-6 few
TGTGCCAGCATGTACGGGTATGCCGGGGAGCTGTTTTTT CASMYGYAGELFF TRBV6-5 NA TRBJ2-2 once
TGTGCCAGCAGTTCGGGACAGGGGACTCCGTGGGGTCTCGAGCAGTACTTC CASSSGQGTPWGLEQYF TRBV27 TRBD1 TRBJ2-7 NA
TGCGCCAGCAGCCCCAGGGCCATGACCTACGAGCAGTACTTC CASSPRAMTYEQYF TRBV5-1 NA TRBJ2-7 NA
TGTGCTAGTGGTTTGGTCGCTTTAGCTCAGCAGTTCTTC CASGLVALAQQFF TRBV12-5 NA TRBJ2-1 NA
TGTGCCAGCAGTTATGGGCAGGCATTGGGAGAAGAGCAGTACTTC CASSYGQALGEEQYF TRBV6-5 NA TRBJ2-7 few
TGCAGCGCGCTGGACAGGGCGGACACTGAAGCTTTCTTT CSALDRADTEAFF TRBV29-1 TRBD1 TRBJ1-1 few
TGTGCCAGCAGGCTCTCTAGCGGTCCTACCGGGGAGCTGTTTTTT CASRLSSGPTGELFF TRBV28 TRBD2 TRBJ2-2 NA
TGCGCCAGCAGCTTGGCCGGGGGTGGAGAGACCCAGTACTTC CASSLAGGGETQYF TRBV5-1 NA TRBJ2-5 few
TGTGCCAGCCAACTAGCGGCAACCTACAATGAGCAGTTCTTC CASQLAATYNEQFF TRBV19 TRBD2 TRBJ2-1 NA
TGTGCCAGCAGTTACAGGGCCCCTGGGGCCAACGTCCTGACTTTC CASSYRAPGANVLTF TRBV5-6 NA TRBJ2-6 NA
TGTGCCAGCAGCTTATCCGGGGGCTCTGGAAACACCATATATTTT CASSLSGGSGNTIYF TRBV11-3 NA TRBJ1-3 NA
TGTGCCAGCAGTCGGACAGGGACCTACGAGCAGTACTTC CASSRTGTYEQYF TRBV2 TRBD1 TRBJ2-7 NA
TGTGCCAGCAGCCTTGGGACAGGCTCTGGGGCCAACGTCCTGACTTTC CASSLGTGSGANVLTF TRBV7-2 TRBD1 TRBJ2-6 few
TGTGCCAGCAGTGAGAAGGGACAGGGCTTTAATTTCCCCTTC CASSEKGQGFNFPF TRBV6-1 TRBD1 TRBJ2-4 NA
TGTGCCAGCAGTGAACGGCTAGCGGGGGGGGCCGGGGAGCTGTTTTTT CASSERLAGGAGELFF TRBV6-1 TRBD2 TRBJ2-2 few
TGTGCCAGCAGCGTAGCTGATGGCAGTTCAAGCACCATATATTTT CASSVADGSSSTIYF TRBV9 NA TRBJ1-3 NA
TGTGCCAGCAGCTTGATTAGCGGGAGGGCCTGGAATGAGCAGTTCTTC CASSLISGRAWNEQFF TRBV5-7 TRBD2 TRBJ2-1 few
TGTGCCTGGAATAACCAGGATACGCAGTATTTT CAWNNQDTQYF TRBV30 NA TRBJ2-3 NA
TGTGCCAGCAGTGAATATCCAGGGGCCCACAATGAGCAGTTCTTC CASSEYPGAHNEQFF TRBV25-1 NA TRBJ2-1 NA
TGTGCCAGCAGCTCAGTGGGACAGTTTAACACTGAAGCTTTCTTT CASSSVGQFNTEAFF TRBV5-4 TRBD1 TRBJ1-1 NA
TGTGCCAGCAGCTTTAGATGGTCGGACGAGCAGTACTTC CASSFRWSDEQYF TRBV7-9 NA TRBJ2-7 NA
TGTGCCAGCAGCTTAGTTTGGGGCTGGGAGCAGTACTTC CASSLVWGWEQYF TRBV11-3 NA TRBJ2-7 NA
TGTGCCAGCTCACTACAGGGACAGGGCACAGATACGCAGTATTTT CASSLQGQGTDTQYF TRBV18 TRBD1 TRBJ2-3 few
TGTGCCAGCAATCCGACAGGGGGCCACACTGAAGCTTTCTTT CASNPTGGHTEAFF TRBV27 TRBD1 TRBJ1-1 few
TGTGCCAGCAGTTTGGGGGGGTCCGGAAACACCATATATTTT CASSLGGSGNTIYF TRBV28 NA TRBJ1-3 NA
TGTGCCAGCAGTGATAGGGGGCTTAGCAATCAGCCCCAGCATTTT CASSDRGLSNQPQHF TRBV2 TRBD1 TRBJ1-5 NA
TGCAGCGTTCGGACAGGTGACTATGGCTACACCTTC CSVRTGDYGYTF TRBV29-1 TRBD1 TRBJ1-2 NA
TGTGCCAGCTCACCCTCTCGACAGGCCTCCTACGAGCAGTACTTC CASSPSRQASYEQYF TRBV18 NA TRBJ2-7 NA
TGTGCCAGCAGCTCTATAGCGGGGGTACAGACCCAGTACTTC CASSSIAGVQTQYF TRBV7-9 TRBD2 TRBJ2-5 NA
TGTGCCAGCAGCTTGGGGGACACGCAAGAGACCCAGTACTTC CASSLGDTQETQYF TRBV5-4 NA TRBJ2-5 NA
TGTGCCAGCAGTAAGGGGGCAGAACAAGAGACCCAGTACTTC CASSKGAEQETQYF TRBV6-1 TRBD1 TRBJ2-5 few
TGTGCCAGCAGCGGCGGACAGGGGGCAACACCCCTCCACTTT CASSGGQGATPLHF TRBV5-4 TRBD1 TRBJ1-6 NA
TGTGCCTGGAGGGCCTTGTCTAGCACAGATACGCAGTATTTT CAWRALSSTDTQYF TRBV30 NA TRBJ2-3 NA
TGTGCCAGCAGCTTTGGCCAGGCAGGAGAGACCCAGTACTTC CASSFGQAGETQYF TRBV7-2 NA TRBJ2-5 few
TGTGCCAGCAGGGTGACTAGCGGGGGCTACAATGAGCAGTTCTTC CASRVTSGGYNEQFF TRBV6-1 TRBD2 TRBJ2-1 NA
TGTGCCAGCAGCTTAGCGGGGGGAGCCTACGAGCAGTACTTC CASSLAGGAYEQYF TRBV7-9 NA TRBJ2-7 NA
TGTGCCAGCAGTGAAGGGGGCGGGATATGGGCAGATACGCAGTATTTT CASSEGGGIWADTQYF TRBV6-1 NA TRBJ2-3 NA
TGTGCCAGCAGCTTCGCGGGAGCCGGGGAGCTGTTTTTT CASSFAGAGELFF TRBV5-6 TRBD2 TRBJ2-2 NA
TGTGCCAGCTCATCTAGCGGTGAAGAGACCCAGTACTTC CASSSSGEETQYF TRBV18 TRBD2 TRBJ2-5 NA